The present T cell receptor beta chain was sequenced within a study of T-cell memory formation after mild COVID-19. Points from the study as a whole: Still unconfirmed is whether the second-wave clones peaking on day 37 recognized SARS-CoV-2. Certain responding clones were present in pre-infection memory, suggesting participation of cross-reactive memory. Contracting CD4+ clones sat mainly in CM and EM; CD8+ in EMRA.

From 5'RACE with constant-segment primers came TCR alpha and TCR beta cDNA libraries that carried sample barcodes and UMIs. A single record per CDR3 protein comes from TCRdb applying MiXCR to the 5' RACE reads. This table holds hundreds of thousands of distinct CDR3 sequences, around a quarter found once. This CDR3 is built from 15 residues. This clonotype was recorded at least ten times. Its antigen is unidentified. V is TRBV21-1 and J is TRBJ1-5; the table's D call TRBD1 went unverified against the DNA. TRBV21-1 is termed a pseudogene. The receptor was derived from an adult woman who had mild COVID-19 (a few samples of this study predate the infection). Cell type and time point are not known. The sample consisted of PBMCs or a T cell subset sorted from them (not recorded which). The CDR3 DNA is TGTGCCAGCAGCGAGAGACAGGGGAAGAATCAGCCCCAGCATTTT. This translates into CASSERQGKNQPQHF.